A selection of T cell receptor beta chains follows, all from one sample in a study of blood T cells in healthy people across ages. TCRdb called the 5' RACE reads again in MiXCR, with one record for every CDR3 protein. In the table there are about 570,000 distinct CDR3 sequences, 25% to 30% of which are singletons. Input material: blood. Receptors originate from a woman in her seventies in good health. Both conserved end residues are part of each CDR3. A D gene is named only where the DNA matches it firmly. Not all rows give a size; the values are once, few, many and, for expanded clones, a class.

V: TRBV20-1; size: -; J: TRBJ2-3; D: TRBD1; CDR3: CSAIIGGSTDTQYF; DNA: TGCAGTGCTATAATAGGGGGCAGCACAGATACGCAGTATTTT
V: TRBV10-1; size: -; J: TRBJ2-7; D: TRBD2; CDR3: CASSEVAGDYEQYF; DNA: TGCGCCAGCAGTGAGGTAGCGGGGGACTACGAGCAGTACTTC
V: TRBV24-1; size: -; J: TRBJ2-5; D: TRBD1; CDR3: CATSETGGRVTQYF; DNA: TGTGCCACCAGTGAGACAGGGGGCAGGGTGACCCAGTACTTC
V: TRBV20-1; size: few; J: TRBJ2-5; D: TRBD2; CDR3: CSASSLAGGAQETQYF; DNA: TGCAGTGCTAGCTCCCTAGCGGGGGGGGCTCAAGAGACCCAGTACTTC
V: TRBV5-1; size: few; J: TRBJ2-7; D: -; CDR3: CASSLAPGRGNEQYF; DNA: TGCGCCAGCAGCTTGGCCCCAGGGCGAGGTAACGAGCAGTACTTC
V: TRBV10-3; size: many; J: TRBJ2-3; D: TRBD2; CDR3: CAIRGGGGTDTQYF; DNA: TGTGCCATCAGAGGCGGGGGGGGCACAGATACGCAGTATTTT
V: TRBV7-3; size: -; J: TRBJ2-5; D: -; CDR3: CASSLRWEETQYF; DNA: TGTGCCAGCAGCTTACGGTGGGAAGAGACCCAGTACTTC
V: TRBV11-2; size: once; J: TRBJ2-3; D: -; CDR3: CASSPQGSTQYF; DNA: TGTGCCAGCAGCCCCCAAGGATCTACGCAGTATTTT
V: TRBV12-3/TRBV12-4; size: few; J: TRBJ2-5; D: TRBD2; CDR3: CASSPGTSVLLQETQYF; DNA: TGTGCCAGCAGTCCCGGGACTAGCGTACTCCTCCAAGAGACCCAGTACTTC
V: TRBV5-1; size: -; J: TRBJ2-5; D: TRBD1; CDR3: CASSPMEQGMWETQYF; DNA: TGCGCCAGCAGCCCCATGGAACAGGGGATGTGGGAGACCCAGTACTTC
V: TRBV7-8; size: -; J: TRBJ1-4; D: TRBD1; CDR3: CASSLVLRTGVNEKLFF; DNA: TGTGCCAGCAGCTTAGTTCTGAGGACAGGGGTTAATGAAAAACTGTTTTTT
V: TRBV18; size: few; J: TRBJ2-2; D: -; CDR3: CASSPGLAVTGELFF; DNA: TGTGCCAGCTCACCTGGACTCGCGGTCACCGGGGAGCTGTTTTTT
V: TRBV6-5; size: few; J: TRBJ2-3; D: -; CDR3: CASSYSQPLRDTQYF; DNA: TGTGCCAGCAGTTACTCTCAGCCCCTCCGGGATACGCAGTATTTT
V: TRBV6-1; size: -; J: TRBJ2-3; D: TRBD2; CDR3: CASDGLAGGGTDTQYF; DNA: TGTGCCAGCGATGGACTAGCGGGGGGCGGCACAGATACGCAGTATTTT
V: TRBV5-1; size: -; J: TRBJ2-5; D: -; CDR3: CASSLLIQETQYF; DNA: TGCGCCAGCAGTTTATTGATCCAAGAGACCCAGTACTTC
V: TRBV27; size: many; J: TRBJ2-6; D: -; CDR3: CASSFLRQSGANVLTF; DNA: TGTGCCAGCAGTTTCCTCCGACAGTCTGGGGCCAACGTCCTGACTTTC
V: TRBV7-2; size: -; J: TRBJ1-2; D: -; CDR3: CASTPTGTGKHGYTF; DNA: TGTGCCAGCACCCCCACGGGGACCGGGAAACATGGCTACACCTTC
V: TRBV5-6; size: few; J: TRBJ1-2; D: -; CDR3: CASLQVNNYGYTF; DNA: TGTGCCAGCCTGCAGGTGAACAACTATGGCTACACCTTC
V: TRBV11-3; size: few; J: TRBJ1-2; D: -; CDR3: CASSRDDYGYTF; DNA: TGTGCCAGCAGCCGGGATGACTATGGCTACACCTTC
V: TRBV7-6; size: -; J: TRBJ2-7; D: TRBD1; CDR3: CASSFEPGTVEQYF; DNA: TGTGCCAGCAGCTTCGAGCCAGGGACAGTCGAGCAGTACTTC
V: TRBV27; size: few; J: TRBJ2-1; D: TRBD1; CDR3: CASSPLADRDGNEQFF; DNA: TGTGCCAGCAGTCCTCTGGCTGACAGGGATGGCAATGAGCAGTTCTTC
V: TRBV20-1; size: -; J: TRBJ1-2; D: -; CDR3: CSARGTGYGYTF; DNA: TGCAGTGCTAGAGGTACAGGGTATGGCTACACTTTC
V: TRBV7-3; size: few; J: TRBJ1-5; D: -; CDR3: CASSKDVIQPQHF; DNA: TGTGCCAGCAGCAAGGACGTTATCCAGCCCCAGCATTTT
V: TRBV4-3; size: once; J: TRBJ2-1; D: -; CDR3: CASSPSFRRKVEQFF; DNA: TGCGCCAGCAGCCCCTCCTTTCGGCGCAAAGTTGAGCAGTTCTTC
V: TRBV3-1; size: -; J: TRBJ1-1; D: TRBD1; CDR3: CASSHVQGAEAFF; DNA: TGTGCCAGCAGCCATGTACAGGGGGCTGAAGCTTTCTTT
V: TRBV11-3; size: -; J: TRBJ2-1; D: -; CDR3: CASSLQVLNEQFF; DNA: TGTGCCAGCAGCTTACAGGTTTTGAATGAGCAGTTCTTC
V: TRBV29-1; size: few; J: TRBJ2-7; D: -; CDR3: CSVGNRVGYEQYF; DNA: TGCAGCGTGGGGAACAGGGTGGGGTACGAGCAGTACTTC
V: TRBV20-1; size: few; J: TRBJ1-4; D: TRBD1; CDR3: CSARREDGTGLSTNEKLLF; DNA: TGCAGTGCTAGAAGGGAGGACGGGACAGGGTTGTCAACTAATGAAAAACTGCTTTTT
V: TRBV10-3; size: few; J: TRBJ1-1; D: TRBD1; CDR3: CAISEDTGVTEAFF; DNA: TGTGCCATCAGTGAGGACACAGGGGTCACTGAAGCTTTCTTT
V: TRBV20-1; size: few; J: TRBJ2-1; D: -; CDR3: CSAGGSNSYNEQFF; DNA: TGCAGTGCTGGAGGGTCGAACTCCTACAATGAGCAGTTCTTC
V: TRBV7-3; size: few; J: TRBJ2-1; D: TRBD2; CDR3: CASSLTTSGGKDEQFF; DNA: TGTGCCAGCAGCTTAACGACTAGCGGGGGGAAGGATGAGCAGTTCTTC
V: TRBV3-1; size: -; J: TRBJ2-3; D: -; CDR3: CASSQDVGDSTDTQYF; DNA: TGTGCCAGCAGCCAAGATGTAGGGGATAGCACAGATACGCAGTATTTT
V: TRBV13; size: -; J: TRBJ2-3; D: -; CDR3: CASSLAASGHTDTQYF; DNA: TGTGCCAGCAGCTTAGCGGCAAGCGGACACACAGATACGCAGTATTTT
V: TRBV5-1; size: -; J: TRBJ2-7; D: TRBD2; CDR3: CASSFGTSGGLSSYEQYF; DNA: TGCGCCAGCAGCTTCGGGACTAGCGGGGGGCTGAGCTCCTACGAGCAGTACTTC
V: TRBV20-1; size: few; J: TRBJ2-7; D: TRBD1; CDR3: CSARETGQRSSYEQYF; DNA: TGCAGTGCTAGAGAGACGGGACAGCGAAGCTCCTACGAGCAGTACTTC
V: TRBV2; size: few; J: TRBJ2-3; D: -; CDR3: CASSTTADTQYF; DNA: TGTGCCAGCTCTACGACAGCGGATACGCAGTATTTT
V: TRBV20-1; size: -; J: TRBJ2-4; D: -; CDR3: CSASGGRTKNIQYF; DNA: TGCAGTGCTAGTGGGGGGCGCACGAAAAACATTCAGTACTTC
V: TRBV5-4; size: -; J: TRBJ1-6; D: -; CDR3: CASSLLDGNNSPLHF; DNA: TGTGCCAGCAGCTTGCTCGACGGCAATAATTCACCCCTCCACTTT
V: TRBV29-1; size: -; J: TRBJ2-3; D: TRBD2; CDR3: CSADPGTSGRAPTDTQYF; DNA: TGCAGCGCTGACCCCGGGACTAGCGGGAGGGCCCCGACAGATACGCAGTATTTT
V: TRBV4-2; size: -; J: TRBJ2-1; D: -; CDR3: CASSQTGTLGEQFF; DNA: TGTGCCAGCAGCCAAACCGGGACGCTGGGTGAGCAGTTCTTC
V: TRBV3-1; size: -; J: TRBJ2-2; D: -; CDR3: CASSQGTGGGTGELFF; DNA: TGTGCCAGCAGCCAAGGAACAGGGGGGGGCACCGGGGAGCTGTTTTTT
V: TRBV9; size: few; J: TRBJ2-1; D: -; CDR3: CASSVLGTHYNEQFF; DNA: TGTGCCAGCAGCGTCTTAGGGACTCACTACAATGAGCAGTTCTTC
V: TRBV5-1; size: few; J: TRBJ2-1; D: TRBD1; CDR3: CASSTRPPGQQLTHEQFF; DNA: TGCGCCAGCAGCACCCGCCCTCCGGGACAGCAATTGACACACGAGCAGTTCTTC
V: TRBV28; size: many; J: TRBJ1-5; D: TRBD1; CDR3: CALGTTGHQPQHF; DNA: TGTGCCTTGGGCACGACAGGGCATCAGCCCCAGCATTTT
V: TRBV7-8; size: -; J: TRBJ2-5; D: -; CDR3: CASSPLQLGVWWETQYF; DNA: TGTGCCAGCAGCCCGCTACAGTTGGGGGTTTGGTGGGAGACCCAGTACTTC
V: TRBV29-1; size: few; J: TRBJ2-3; D: -; CDR3: CSGHSQPRGDTQYF; DNA: TGCAGCGGTCACAGTCAACCACGGGGAGATACGCAGTATTTT
V: TRBV2; size: -; J: TRBJ1-5; D: -; CDR3: CASSEMGGFWGSNQPQHF; DNA: TGTGCCAGCAGTGAAATGGGGGGGTTTTGGGGAAGCAATCAGCCCCAGCATTTT
V: TRBV5-1; size: -; J: TRBJ2-1; D: TRBD2; CDR3: CASSPPALAGPNEQFF; DNA: TGCGCCAGCAGCCCGCCGGCGCTAGCGGGACCCAATGAGCAGTTCTTC
V: TRBV29-1; size: -; J: TRBJ2-1; D: -; CDR3: CSVELQGRTGRGSYNEQFF; DNA: TGCAGCGTTGAACTTCAAGGGAGGACCGGGAGAGGGTCCTACAATGAGCAGTTCTTC
V: TRBV11-2; size: few; J: TRBJ1-4; D: TRBD1; CDR3: CASRRDRVEEKLFF; DNA: TGTGCCAGCAGACGGGACAGGGTTGAGGAAAAACTGTTTTTT
V: TRBV2; size: -; J: TRBJ1-1; D: -; CDR3: CASSETLTVMAFF; DNA: TGTGCCAGCAGTGAAACGTTAACGGTTATGGCTTTCTTT
V: TRBV4-3; size: -; J: TRBJ2-3; D: TRBD2; CDR3: CASSQDYAPGLGRGNTDTQYF; DNA: TGCGCCAGCAGCCAAGATTATGCCCCGGGGTTGGGGCGGGGGAACACAGATACGCAGTATTTT
V: TRBV7-9; size: -; J: TRBJ1-1; D: TRBD1; CDR3: CASSLTGVGAEAFF; DNA: TGTGCCAGCAGCTTAACAGGGGTAGGGGCTGAAGCTTTCTTT
V: TRBV7-3; size: -; J: TRBJ2-3; D: -; CDR3: CASSPGGAVGDTQYF; DNA: TGTGCCAGCAGCCCTGGGGGGGCGGTGGGAGATACGCAGTATTTT
V: TRBV20-1; size: many; J: TRBJ1-2; D: TRBD1; CDR3: CSDDRGTF; DNA: TGCAGTGATGACAGGGGGACCTTC
V: TRBV14; size: once; J: TRBJ1-2; D: -; CDR3: CASSRGMLYGYTF; DNA: TGTGCCAGCAGCCGGGGGATGCTCTATGGCTACACCTTC
V: TRBV6-2/TRBV6-3; size: -; J: TRBJ2-5; D: TRBD2; CDR3: CASSSTSGIQETQYF; DNA: TGTGCCAGCAGTTCGACTAGCGGTATCCAAGAGACCCAGTACTTC
V: TRBV27; size: -; J: TRBJ2-7; D: -; CDR3: CASSLGKRGYEQHF; DNA: TGTGCCAGCAGTTTGGGGAAACGGGGCTACGAGCAGCACTTC
V: TRBV5-1; size: few; J: TRBJ2-7; D: -; CDR3: CASSSAAVIGEQYF; DNA: TGCGCCAGCAGCTCAGCAGCCGTCATAGGGGAGCAGTACTTC